What follows are 31 T cell receptor beta chains derived from one specimen sequenced in a study of blood T cell repertoires in COVID-19. Only in-frame clones appear in the TCRdb table, and some are missing; sequencing was by immunoSEQ multiplex PCR. There are 200,000 to 250,000 clones in the sample; around 80% occur only once, and about an eighth lies in the top ten. Sequenced: peripheral blood. The receptors here all came from a woman aged 40 to 50 with acute or convalescent COVID-19.

This clone appeared a few times. The rearrangement links TRBV12-3 or TRBV12-4 to TRBJ2-3, with D tentatively TRBD2 (6 bases). Trimming pared 5 bases from V and 6 bases from J, leaving 9 bases between. This CDR3 is 12 amino acids long. The CDR3, as DNA: TGTGCCAGCAGTCGGGACTCGGATACGCAGTATTTT. Translation gives CASSRDSDTQYF.

This chain uses TRBV11-2 with TRBJ1-1; perhaps TRBD1 as D (5 bases). Trimming shortened V by 1 base and J by 3 bases, and 12 bases separated the two germline ends. Germline CDR1 is SGHAT and CDR2 is FQNNGV. This CDR3 is 15 amino acids long. The CDR3 spells CASSLGGGWDTEAFF. CDR3 nucleotides: TGTGCCAGCAGCTTAGGCGGGGGGTGGGACACTGAAGCTTTCTTT. Full variable domain (missing parts from reference TRBV11-2 and TRBJ1-1): EAGVAQSPRYKIIEKRQSVAFWCNPISGHATLYWYQQILGQGPKLLIQFQNNGVVDDSQLPKDRFSAERLKGVDSTLKIQPAKLEDSAVYLCASSLGGGWDTEAFFGQGTRLTVV.

This clone has a handful of counts. The V and J genes are TRBV4-2 and TRBJ2-2; TRBD2 agrees at 7 bases. Germline V gene lookup returns CDR1 LGHNA and CDR2 YNFKEQ. The CDR3 runs to 16 residues. With 1 base clipped from V and 4 bases from J, the junction kept 6 bases outside the gene matches. DNA for the CDR3: TGTGCCAGCAGCCAAGTGGGAGGGGTCGGCACCGGGGAGCTGTTTTTT. Its protein is CASSQVGGVGTGELFF.

The chain links TRBV5-1 to TRBJ2-3, with 8 bases that match TRBD2. The CDR3 runs to 16 residues. The V and J ends lost 4 bases and 4 bases, in that order; junction bases with no gene match: 11. Germline CDR1 and CDR2: SGHRS and YFSETQ. The CDR3 coding sequence is TGCGCCAGCAGCCGGGAGACTAGCGTGAGATCAGATACGCAGTATTTT. Protein sequence: CASSRETSVRSDTQYF. Variable domain in full (rest from reference TRBV5-1 and TRBJ2-3): KAGVTQTPRYLIKTRGQQVTLSCSPISGHRSVSWYQQTPGQGLQFLFEYFSETQRNKGNFPGRFSGRQFSNSRSEMNVSTLELGDSALYLCASSRETSVRSDTQYFGPGTRLTVL.

The sample holds one count of this clone. The same CDR3 arises from other DNA sequences in this sample as well. The V gene is TRBV6-5, the J gene TRBJ1-1, with unresolved D. Germline values: CDR1 MNHEY, CDR2 SVGAGI. V lost 2 bases to trimming and J lost 2 bases, with 6 bases between them. The CDR3 length is 13 residues. CDR3 residues: CASSYGSNTEAFF. The DNA of the CDR3 is TGTGCCAGCAGTTACGGCAGTAACACTGAAGCTTTCTTT.

V and J are TRBV7-2 and TRBJ1-2, with a weak D call TRBD1 (6 bases). Germline values: CDR1 SGHTA, CDR2 FQGNSA. The CDR3 runs to 12 residues. Trimming left V 5 bases short and J 3 bases short, with 7 bases between. CDR3 nucleotides: TGTGCCAGCAGCAGGGGGTACTATGGCTACACCTTC. It is translated as CASSRGYYGYTF.

The chain joins TRBV9 to TRBJ2-3, with 7 bases fitting TRBD2. Germline lookup yields CDR1 SGDLS and CDR2 YYNGEE. The trim removed 3 bases at V and 4 bases at J, leaving 11 bases unmatched. The CDR3 covers 16 residues. This CDR3 is CASSGKYGGGADTQYF. DNA of the CDR3: TGTGCCAGCAGCGGAAAATACGGGGGAGGGGCAGATACGCAGTATTTT.

The chain joins TRBV5-1 to TRBJ2-1; TRBD1 is a possible D gene (6 bases). V lost 0 bases to trimming and J lost 8 bases, with 6 bases between them. CDR3 length: 12 residues. CDR1 SGHRS and CDR2 YFSETQ come from the germline V gene. In DNA, the CDR3 is TGCGCCAGCAGCTTGGGGGGGCATGAGCAGTTCTTC. Protein: CASSLGGHEQFF.

The CDR3 DNA reads as TGTGCCAGCAGCGAATTGGACCGAAGGGGTGAAGCTTTCTTT. It yields the protein CASSELDRRGEAFF. This chain uses TRBV7-9 with TRBJ1-1; a weak D match, TRBD1 (5 bases). V was trimmed by 5 bases and J by 7 bases, leaving 17 bases between them. The CDR3 covers 14 residues. The germline CDR1 and CDR2 sequences are SEHNR and FQNEAQ (reference sequence). The full variable domain, rest sourced from reference TRBV7-9 and TRBJ1-1, is DTGVSQNPRHKITKRGQNVTFRCDPISEHNRLYWYRQTLGQGPEFLTYFQNEAQLEKSRLLSDRFSAERPKGSFSTLEIQRTEQGDSAMYLCASSELDRRGEAFFGQGTRLTVV.

The chain joins TRBV3-1 (or the pseudogene TRBV3-2) to TRBJ1-2, with D possibly being TRBD1 (5 bases). The CDR3 runs to 14 residues. CDR1 and CDR2 from the germline V gene are LGHDT and YNNKEL (reference sequence). Deletions cut 4 bases from V and 7 bases from J, with 16 bases between. The CDR3 spells CASSRLAGPLGYTF. CDR3 sequence (DNA): TGTGCCAGCAGCCGACTGGCAGGGCCCCTTGGCTACACCTTC.

This sequence joins TRBV7-3 and TRBJ2-1; 9 bases map to TRBD2. Trimming removed 5 bases from V and 4 bases from J; junction bases left unmatched: 6. Germline CDR1 and CDR2: SGHTA and FQGTGA. The CDR3 has 15 amino acids. The CDR3 sequence is CASSPPSGGYNEQFF. As DNA, the CDR3 is TGTGCCAGCAGCCCCCCGAGCGGGGGGTACAATGAGCAGTTCTTC.

CDR3 region: CASSPSNSPTSNEQYF. DNA for the CDR3: TGTGCCAGCAGCCCATCAAACAGCCCCACTTCCAACGAGCAGTACTTC. This chain uses TRBV21-1 with TRBJ2-7; the table's TRBD1 call for D was not verified on the DNA. TRBV21-1 is deemed a pseudogene. The CDR3 is 16 residues long.

The rearrangement uses TRBV5-6 and TRBJ2-3, with 10 bases aligning to TRBD2. Germline V gives CDR1 SGHDT, CDR2 YYEEEE. After removal of 0 bases from V and 2 bases from J, the junction contained 12 bases not matched to a gene. CDR3 length: 19 residues. The CDR3 protein is CASSLAFYSGGANTDTQYF. DNA for the CDR3: TGTGCCAGCAGCTTGGCCTTTTACAGCGGGGGGGCCAACACAGATACGCAGTATTTT.

This chain uses TRBV12-2 with TRBJ1-5. TRBV12-2 is listed as a pseudogene. The CDR3 is 14 residues long. The CDR3 spells CASRLSRGCQPQHF. CDR3 nucleotide sequence: TGTGCAAGTCGCTTGTCTCGGGGGTGTCAGCCCCAGCATTTT.

The rearrangement uses TRBV18 and TRBJ2-3; D might be TRBD2 (6 bases). The CDR3 is made up of 14 amino acids. CDR1 is KGHSH and CDR2 is LQKENI in the germline V gene. V was shortened by 10 bases and J by 2 bases, with 16 bases between the two germline ends. As DNA, the CDR3 is TGTGCCACGGGAATAGCGGAGAACACAGATACGCAGTATTTT. It is translated as CATGIAENTDTQYF. The whole variable domain, filled in from reference TRBV18 and TRBJ2-3, reads NAGVMQNPRHLVRRRGQEARLRCSPMKGHSHVYWYRQLPEEGLKFMVYLQKENIIDESGMPKERFSAEFPKEGPSILRIQQVVRGDSAAYFCATGIAENTDTQYFGPGTRLTVL.

This clone was detected once. V is TRBV9 and J is TRBJ2-7, with 7 bases fitting TRBD1. This CDR3 comprises 13 residues. After removal of 3 bases from V and 6 bases from J, the junction contained 6 bases not matched to a gene. Germline assignment: CDR1 SGDLS and CDR2 YYNGEE. CDR3 nucleotides: TGTGCCAGCAGCGATGGGGCAGGGGGCGAGCAGTACTTC. It is translated as CASSDGAGGEQYF. The whole variable domain, filled in from reference TRBV9 and TRBJ2-7, reads DSGVTQTPKHLITATGQRVTLRCSPRSGDLSVYWYQQSLDQGLQFLIQYYNGEERAKGNILERFSAQQFPDLHSELNLSSLELGDSALYFCASSDGAGGEQYFGPGTRLTVT.

Only one count was recorded for this clone. This chain joins TRBV5-1 and TRBJ2-7, with a tentative D call TRBD2 (5 bases). The CDR3 extends over 12 amino acids. From germline, CDR1 is SGHRS and CDR2 YFSETQ. Trimming removed 3 bases from V and 2 bases from J, with 6 bases in between. The CDR3 region is CASSSSTYEQYF. CDR3 coding DNA: TGCGCCAGCAGCTCTAGCACCTACGAGCAGTACTTC.

The chain joins TRBV11-3 to TRBJ2-1; 9 bases map to TRBD2. Trimming took 1 base from V and 7 from J; bases not matched to a gene: 5. The CDR3 is 15 amino acids. Germline-derived CDR1 and CDR2 are SGHNT and YENEEA. The CDR3 protein is CASSLAISGGNEQFF. The CDR3 DNA sequence: TGTGCCAGCAGCTTAGCTATAAGCGGGGGGAATGAGCAGTTCTTC. Based on the CDR3 plus reference TRBV11-3 and TRBJ2-1, the full variable domain is EAGVVQSPRYKIIEKKQPVAFWCNPISGHNTLYWYLQNLGQGPELLIRYENEEAVDDSQLPKDRFSAERLKGVDSTLKIQPAELGDSAVYLCASSLAISGGNEQFFGPGTRLTVL.

This clone was detected once. The CDR3 spells CASSPRSSGANVLTF. As DNA, the CDR3 is TGTGCCAGCAGCCCCCGGAGCTCTGGGGCCAACGTCCTGACTTTC. The chain employs TRBV7-8 and TRBJ2-6; D is uncertain. Deletions cut 5 bases from V and 0 bases from J, with 8 bases between. The CDR3 extends over 15 amino acids. CDR1 and CDR2 from the germline V gene are SGHVS and FQNEAQ.

The chain employs TRBV30 and TRBJ1-1; unclear D gene. The CDR3 length is 13 residues. The V end lost 5 bases, the J end lost 3 bases, and 13 bases lay between the germline ends. The germline gives CDR1 GTSNPN, CDR2 SVGIG (reference sequence). DNA of the CDR3: TGTGCCTGGGCCTATCGCCGGGACACTGAAGCTTTCTTT. This encodes CAWAYRRDTEAFF. The full variable domain, with the rest looked up from reference TRBV30 and TRBJ1-1, is SQTIHQWPATLVQPVGSPLSLECTVEGTSNPNLYWYRQAAGRGLQLLFYSVGIGQISSEVPQNLSASRPQDRQFILSSKKLLLSDSGFYLCAWAYRRDTEAFFGQGTRLTVV.

The chain uses TRBV27 and TRBJ1-4; no clear D. V lost 2 bases and J lost 5, with 6 bases in between. Germline assignment: CDR1 MNHEY and CDR2 SMNVEV (reference sequence). The length of the CDR3 is 13 residues. CDR3 region: CASSLIENEKLFF. In DNA form, the CDR3 reads TGTGCCAGCAGTTTAATAGAGAATGAAAAACTGTTTTTT.

The rearrangement uses TRBV20-1 and TRBJ2-7; perhaps TRBD2 as D (8 bases). Germline V gives CDR1 DFQATT, CDR2 SNEGSKA (reference sequence). The CDR3 consists of 20 residues. Deletions cut 3 bases from V and 6 bases from J, with 36 bases between. The CDR3 coding sequence is TGCAGTGCTAGTTTAGGGGGCAGAAGTAGCGGGAACTTTGCGGTTGGCGAGCAGTACTTC. This gives the protein CSASLGGRSSGNFAVGEQYF.

The rearrangement joins TRBV5-6 to TRBJ1-6; a weak D match, TRBD1 (6 bases). The V end lost 0 bases, the J end lost 4 bases, and 8 bases lay between the germline ends. Germline V gene sequence: CDR1 SGHDT, CDR2 YYEEEE. The CDR3 extends over 15 amino acids. The CDR3 region has the DNA TGTGCCAGCAGCTTGGGACAGGTTTATAATTCACCCCTCCACTTT. Translating it yields CASSLGQVYNSPLHF.

The chain uses TRBV7-2 and TRBJ1-5; no reliable D call. Germline loops: CDR1 SGHTA, CDR2 FQGNSA. This CDR3 spans 15 amino acids. The ends were cut back, 5 bases at V and 0 bases at J, with 11 bases in the middle. In DNA, the CDR3 is TGTGCCAGCAGCCCCATGGCGGGTAGCAATCAGCCCCAGCATTTT. Translation gives CASSPMAGSNQPQHF.

This chain links TRBV7-8 with TRBJ1-3; D is possibly TRBD1 (5 bases). The CDR3 contains 14 residues. V was shortened by 3 bases and J by 4 bases, with 10 bases between the two germline ends. Per germline, CDR1 SGHVS and CDR2 FQNEAQ. This CDR3 is CASSFGASGNTIYF. The CDR3 DNA is TGTGCCAGCAGCTTTGGGGCATCCGGAAACACCATATATTTT.

This clone occurred a few times. The gene calls are TRBV5-1 and TRBJ1-3, with a weak D call TRBD1 (6 bases). The V and J ends lost 0 bases and 2 bases respectively, with 9 bases between them. The CDR3 spans 15 residues. The germline V gene has CDR1 SGHRS and CDR2 YFSETQ. In nucleotides, the CDR3 is TGCGCCAGCAGCTTGGAACCAGGGGCTGGAAACACCATATATTTT. Translation: CASSLEPGAGNTIYF.

The chain couples TRBV5-1 to TRBJ1-1, with TRBD1 matching over 7 bases. The CDR3 is 13 residues long. Germline trimming cut 0 bases from V and 11 bases from J; bases unmatched to any gene: 7. From germline, CDR1 is SGHRS and CDR2 YFSETQ. The CDR3 reads CASSLGQGVDAFF. CDR3 coding DNA: TGCGCCAGCAGCTTGGGCCAGGGGGTCGACGCTTTCTTT.

The CDR3 coding sequence is TGTGCCAGCAGCCCTCTACAGGGGGCGGGAAACACCATATATTTT. It is translated as CASSPLQGAGNTIYF. The V gene is TRBV9, the J gene TRBJ1-3; the match to TRBD1 covers 9 bases. The V and J ends lost 4 bases and 4 bases, in that order; junction bases with no gene match: 6. Germline CDR1 is SGDLS and CDR2 is YYNGEE. The CDR3 extends over 15 amino acids.

The V and J genes are TRBV11-2 and TRBJ2-2; tentative D call: TRBD2 (6 bases). Trimming took 4 bases from V and 7 from J, leaving 13 bases between them. Germline CDR1 is SGHAT and CDR2 is FQNNGV. The CDR3 consists of 14 residues. The CDR3 loop is CASSSGWGVGELFF. CDR3 in DNA: TGTGCCAGCAGCTCGGGCTGGGGGGTCGGGGAGCTGTTTTTT.

The rearrangement links TRBV7-9 to TRBJ1-5; TRBD1 might be the D (6 bases). Germline CDR1 and CDR2: SEHNR and FQNEAQ (reference sequence). Between the trimmed V and J ends, which lost 4 bases and 4 bases, there was a span of 11 bases. This CDR3 region has 14 residues. The CDR3 protein is CASSSGGQNQPQHF. Here the CDR3 DNA reads TGTGCCAGCAGCTCCGGGGGGCAAAATCAGCCCCAGCATTTT.

This clone was seen only a few times. The chain employs TRBV6-5 and TRBJ1-1; D is uncertain. Germline V CDR1 and CDR2: MNHEY, SVGAGI. The CDR3 covers 13 residues. Deletions cut 1 base from V and 5 bases from J, with 8 bases between. The CDR3 protein is CASSYLQRTEAFF. CDR3 nucleotides: TGTGCCAGCAGTTACTTGCAGCGGACTGAAGCTTTCTTT.